What follows are 27 T cell receptor beta chains derived from one specimen sequenced in a study of blood T cell repertoires in COVID-19. Assay: immunoSEQ multiplex PCR; the TCRdb copy retains only in-frame clones and omits some. This table holds hundreds of thousands of clones, around nine tenths found once. The sample was peripheral blood. Source of these receptors: a man between 70 and 80 years old with acute or convalescent COVID-19.

V usage is TRBV9 and J usage is TRBJ1-3; 9 bases are a match to TRBD1. V was pared by 3 bases and J by 1 base, with 2 bases of the junction left unmatched. This CDR3 region has 15 residues. CDR1 SGDLS and CDR2 YYNGEE come from the germline V gene. The CDR3 loop reads CASSAGTGSGNTIYF. The CDR3 nucleotides read TGTGCCAGCAGCGCAGGGACAGGGTCTGGAAACACCATATATTTT.

The chain combines TRBV25-1 with TRBJ2-7; TRBD1 agrees at 7 bases. V was clipped by 2 bases and J by 1 base; unmatched bases: 5. The germline gives CDR1 MGHDK, CDR2 SYGVNS. The CDR3 length is 15 residues. Written as DNA, the CDR3 is TGTGCCAGCAGTGAAGAGGGGGCACCATCCTACGAGCAGTACTTC. Protein: CASSEEGAPSYEQYF.

V and J are TRBV18 and TRBJ2-1; 11 nucleotides match TRBD2. Germline V gene data show CDR1 as KGHSH and CDR2 as LQKENI. V was clipped by 3 bases and J by 8 bases; unmatched bases: 9. CDR3 length: 16 amino acids. CDR3 amino acids: CASSPGSSGRRDEQFF. As DNA, the CDR3 is TGTGCCAGCTCACCTGGGTCTAGCGGGAGGCGGGATGAGCAGTTCTTC.

The rearrangement joins TRBV7-9 to TRBJ2-1; D may be TRBD2 (5 bases). The germline V gene has CDR1 SEHNR and CDR2 FQNEAQ (reference sequence). The CDR3 runs to 15 residues. Trimming left V 1 base short and J 4 bases short, with 11 bases between. The CDR3 DNA follows: TGTGCCAGCAGCTTAGAAGGAGTAGCGTACAATGAGCAGTTCTTC. This encodes CASSLEGVAYNEQFF.

The chain has TRBV4-2 and TRBJ1-4, with a weak D call TRBD1 (6 bases). The V and J ends lost 3 bases and 8 bases respectively, with 16 bases between them. The CDR3 runs 15 residues. In germline, CDR1 is LGHNA, CDR2 YNFKEQ. CDR3 residues: CASSQIDRLGEKLFF. The CDR3 DNA reads TGTGCCAGCAGCCAGATAGACAGGCTAGGAGAAAAACTGTTTTTT.

This clone was detected only once. The chain has TRBV29-1 and TRBJ2-3; possibly TRBD2 for D (6 bases). The CDR3 is made up of 13 amino acids. Per the germline V gene, CDR1 is SQVTM and CDR2 is ANQGSEA. V dropped 4 bases and J dropped 2 bases, with 10 bases sitting between them. The CDR3 protein is CSVARDSTDTQYF. The CDR3 DNA is TGCAGCGTTGCCAGGGACTCCACAGATACGCAGTATTTT.

This sequence joins TRBV12-3 or TRBV12-4 and TRBJ1-6; no reliable D call. The CDR3 sequence is 13 residues long. The germline V and J ends were trimmed by 2 bases and 11 bases, with 10 bases remaining between them. The chain's CDR3 is CASSLSVGTPLHF. In DNA, the CDR3 is TGTGCCAGCAGTTTAAGTGTCGGGACACCCCTCCACTTT.

The J gene is TRBJ1-1, the V gene TRBV4-3, with unresolved D. CDR1 is LGHNA, CDR2 YSLEER, per germline. Trimming removed 0 bases at V and 1 base at J, with 6 bases between. CDR3 length equals 14 residues. The CDR3 loop is CASSQDFRNTEAFF. As DNA, the CDR3 is TGCGCCAGCAGCCAAGATTTTCGGAACACTGAAGCTTTCTTT.

CDR3 loop: CASSQPQTSPRGYEQYF. The CDR3 DNA reads as TGTGCCAGCAGCCAACCCCAGACTAGCCCACGCGGGTACGAGCAGTACTTC. The chain is built from TRBV4-2 and TRBJ2-7; 7 bases agree with TRBD2. CDR3 length: 17 residues. V dropped 2 bases and J dropped 4; count of bases not matched to a gene: 14. The germline V gene encodes CDR1 LGHNA and CDR2 YNFKEQ.

V gene TRBV16 combines with J gene TRBJ1-5, with TRBD1 identical over 11 bases. In germline, CDR1 is KGHSY, CDR2 FQNENV. This CDR3 is 18 amino acids long. V was clipped by 4 bases and J by 11 bases; unmatched bases: 19. In DNA, the CDR3 is TGTGCCAGCAGCCTACGGAATCCCGGGACAGGGGGGGATGGGACCCAGCATTTT. It translates to CASSLRNPGTGGDGTQHF.

The V gene is TRBV7-9, the J gene TRBJ2-1; 9 bases are shared with TRBD1. The trim removed 5 bases at V and 6 bases at J, leaving 14 bases unmatched. Looked up from germline, CDR1 is SEHNR and CDR2 is FQNEAQ (reference sequence). This CDR3 contains 17 residues. The CDR3 DNA follows: TGTGCCAGCAGCGCTAACAGGGGGCTAGTAGGGGTCAATGAGCAGTTCTTC. Protein product: CASSANRGLVGVNEQFF.

CDR3 DNA: TGTGCCAGCAGCTTGACCCACAACAATGAGCAGTTCTTC. As protein: CASSLTHNNEQFF. V and J are TRBV5-5 and TRBJ2-1; no reliable D call. Germline values: CDR1 SGHKS, CDR2 YYEKEE (reference sequence). Trimming took 1 base from V and 5 from J, leaving 7 bases between them. The CDR3 has 13 residues.

The rearrangement links TRBV18 to TRBJ2-7; 14 bases agree with TRBD2. CDR1 is KGHSH and CDR2 is LQKENI in the germline V gene. V lost 4 bases to trimming and J lost 4 bases; unmatched junction nucleotides: 6. The CDR3 extends over 16 amino acids. The CDR3 loop is CASSRLAGGQGYEQYF. In DNA, the CDR3 is TGTGCCAGCTCACGACTAGCGGGAGGGCAGGGTTACGAGCAGTACTTC.

With regard to this clone: Other DNA sequences within the sample encode an identical CDR3. The rearrangement uses TRBV3-1 (or the pseudogene TRBV3-2) and TRBJ1-1; TRBD1 agrees at 7 bases. J was trimmed by 0 bases and V by 4 bases; bases with no gene match: 5. The CDR3 is 15 amino acids. The V gene's germline CDR1 is LGHDT and CDR2 YNNKEL (reference sequence). Here the CDR3 DNA reads TGTGCCAGCAGCCTCCCGGGACAGATGAACACTGAAGCTTTCTTT. Protein product: CASSLPGQMNTEAFF.

J is TRBJ2-2 and V is TRBV29-1, with 9 bases matching TRBD2. V lost 4 bases, J lost 7 bases, and 7 bases stayed unmatched. Germline V gives CDR1 SQVTM, CDR2 ANQGSEA. The CDR3 totals 14 residues. CDR3 residues: CSVGRGGAVGELFF. In DNA form, the CDR3 reads TGCAGCGTTGGTCGCGGGGGGGCGGTCGGGGAGCTGTTTTTT.

The CDR3 nucleotides read TGTGCCAGCAGTGGGCTAGCGGGAGTCGCCGGGGAGCTGTTTTTT. This sequence encodes CASSGLAGVAGELFF. This chain joins TRBV2 and TRBJ2-2; the match to TRBD2 covers 10 bases. The CDR3 spans 15 residues. After removal of 4 bases from V and 6 bases from J, the junction contained 5 bases not matched to a gene. Germline lookup yields CDR1 SNHLY and CDR2 FYNNEI. Full variable domain (missing parts from reference TRBV2 and TRBJ2-2): EPEVTQTPSHQVTQMGQEVILRCVPISNHLYFYWYRQILGQKVEFLVSFYNNEISEKSEIFDDQFSVERPDGSNFTLKIRSTKLEDSAMYFCASSGLAGVAGELFFGEGSRLTVL.

This chain joins TRBV9 and TRBJ2-1; 11 nucleotides match TRBD2. The CDR3 consists of 17 residues. The germline gives CDR1 SGDLS, CDR2 YYNGEE. V lost 0 bases to trimming and J lost 7 bases; unmatched junction nucleotides: 9. CDR3 protein: CASSVVPGLAGNNEQFF. In DNA, the CDR3 is TGTGCCAGCAGCGTAGTCCCCGGACTAGCGGGTAATAATGAGCAGTTCTTC.

This sequence joins TRBV6-5 and TRBJ1-6, with D unclear. This CDR3 is built from 13 residues. Trimming removed 0 bases from V and 10 bases from J, with 7 bases in between. Germline values: CDR1 MNHEY, CDR2 SVGAGI. CDR3 region: CASSYSRSSPLHF. CDR3 DNA: TGTGCCAGCAGTTACTCGAGGTCATCACCCCTCCACTTT.

This chain joins TRBV19 and TRBJ1-3; 7 bases line up with TRBD1. CDR1 and CDR2 from the germline V gene are LNHDA and SQIVND (reference sequence). With V trimmed by 4 bases and J by 0 bases, 9 bases remained unmatched. This CDR3 is built from 17 residues. The CDR3 nucleotides read TGTGCCAGTAGTAGTTGGGGACAGCCGATCTCTGGAAACACCATATATTTT. This translates into CASSSWGQPISGNTIYF.

The chain joins TRBV6-1 to TRBJ2-5; 10 bases line up with TRBD2. The trim removed 4 bases at V and 5 bases at J, leaving 7 bases unmatched. CDR1 and CDR2 from the germline V gene are MNHNS and SASEGT. The CDR3 consists of 15 residues. The CDR3 region is CASSGAGGPGETQYF. The DNA for the CDR3 is TGTGCCAGCAGTGGAGCGGGGGGGCCCGGGGAGACCCAGTACTTC.

This rearrangement joins TRBV4-2 to TRBJ1-5; weak D call: TRBD1 (5 bases). Germline-derived CDR1 and CDR2 are LGHNA and YNFKEQ. Trimming pared 0 bases from V and 3 bases from J, leaving 12 bases between. There are 16 residues in the CDR3. Here the CDR3 DNA reads TGTGCCAGCAGCCAAGAGTCAGGGAACGACAATCAGCCCCAGCATTTT. Amino acid sequence: CASSQESGNDNQPQHF.

The rearrangement uses TRBV16 and TRBJ2-7, with unresolved D. This CDR3 contains 13 residues. V gave up 6 bases and J gave up 1 base, with 10 bases separating them. Germline V lookup: CDR1 KGHSY, CDR2 FQNENV. CDR3 bases: TGTGCCAGCAGTGCCAGGCCATCCTACGAGCAGTACTTC. This translates into CASSARPSYEQYF. The entire variable domain, with the rest obtained from reference TRBV16 and TRBJ2-7, is as follows: GEEVAQTPKHLVRGEGQKAKLYCAPIKGHSYVFWYQQVLKNEFKFLISFQNENVFDETGMPKERFSAKCLPNSPCSLEIQATKLEDSAVYFCASSARPSYEQYFGPGTRLTVT.

In its sample, this clone was seen once. V gene TRBV6-5 combines with J gene TRBJ1-2; 7 bases fit TRBD1. Trimming took 3 bases from V and 2 from J; bases not matched to a gene: 3. The germline V gene has CDR1 MNHEY and CDR2 SVGAGI. This CDR3 is built from 14 residues. The CDR3 spells CASSYLDRNYGYTF. The CDR3 DNA sequence: TGTGCCAGCAGTTATCTGGACAGGAACTATGGCTACACCTTC.

This chain links TRBV28 with TRBJ1-2; D unresolved. The V gene's germline CDR1 is MDHEN and CDR2 SYDVKM. V lost 4 bases and J 7 bases, leaving 19 bases between the germline ends. The CDR3 loop spans 15 amino acids. The CDR3 spells CASSSGFGFFGGYTF. The CDR3 bases are TGTGCCAGCAGTTCGGGTTTCGGTTTTTTCGGTGGCTACACCTTC.

The J gene is TRBJ2-2, the V gene TRBV7-2; 9 bases fit TRBD1. Trimming cost V 6 bases and J 5 bases; bases outside gene matches: 10. Germline V gives CDR1 SGHTA, CDR2 FQGNSA. CDR3 length: 16 amino acids. Here the CDR3 reads CASRRPGQGSTGELFF. CDR3 coding DNA: TGTGCCAGCAGGCGTCCGGGACAGGGAAGTACCGGGGAGCTGTTTTTT.

V gene TRBV7-9 combines with J gene TRBJ1-1; D is perhaps TRBD1 (5 bases). This CDR3 has 15 amino acids. V shed 3 bases and J shed 2 bases, with 13 bases lying between them. CDR1 and CDR2 from the germline V gene are SEHNR and FQNEAQ (reference sequence). The CDR3 coding sequence is TGTGCCAGCAGCTTGAGAAGCGGGGCCAACACTGAAGCTTTCTTT. Translating it yields CASSLRSGANTEAFF.

The chain recombines TRBV9 with TRBJ2-7; TRBD1 matches at 7 bases. There are 14 residues in the CDR3. Per the germline V gene, CDR1 is SGDLS and CDR2 is YYNGEE. Trimming cost V 2 bases and J 3 bases; bases outside gene matches: 5. CDR3 sequence: CASSVQQGNYEQYF. The CDR3 DNA sequence: TGTGCCAGCAGCGTTCAACAGGGGAACTACGAGCAGTACTTC. Complete variable domain (other parts from reference TRBV9 and TRBJ2-7): DSGVTQTPKHLITATGQRVTLRCSPRSGDLSVYWYQQSLDQGLQFLIQYYNGEERAKGNILERFSAQQFPDLHSELNLSSLELGDSALYFCASSVQQGNYEQYFGPGTRLTVT.